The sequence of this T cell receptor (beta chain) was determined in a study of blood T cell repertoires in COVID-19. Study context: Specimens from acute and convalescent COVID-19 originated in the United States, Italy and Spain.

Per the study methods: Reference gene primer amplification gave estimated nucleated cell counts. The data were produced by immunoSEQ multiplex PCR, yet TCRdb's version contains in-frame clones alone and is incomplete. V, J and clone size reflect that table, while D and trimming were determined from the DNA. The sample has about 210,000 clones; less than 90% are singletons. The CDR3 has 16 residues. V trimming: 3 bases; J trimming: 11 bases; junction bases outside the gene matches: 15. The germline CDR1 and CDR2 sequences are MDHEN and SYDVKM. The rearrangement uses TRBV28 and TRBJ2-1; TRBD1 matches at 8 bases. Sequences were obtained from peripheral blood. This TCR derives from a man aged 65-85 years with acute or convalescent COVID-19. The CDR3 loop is CASSLGLGQARPKQFF. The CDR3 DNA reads TGTGCCAGCAGTTTGGGTTTGGGACAGGCTAGGCCGAAGCAGTTCTTC.